The rows below give T cell receptor beta chains drawn from one sample of a study of blood T cell repertoires in COVID-19. The table came from immunoSEQ multiplex PCR; TCRdb's copy has only in-frame clones and leaves some out. The sample carries 110,000 or so clones, more than 80% recorded once. Sequenced sample: peripheral blood. The receptor source for this set is a woman aged 60-75 years with COVID-19, enrolled during active disease. Each CDR3 is given with its conserved first and last residue. D genes are given only for firm matches. Size is stated for part of the rows, as once, few or many counts, or as a class when the clone is expanded.

cdr3_aa: CASGFSTGGSTNEKLFF
cdr3_nt: TGTGCTAGTGGTTTCTCGACAGGGGGCTCGACTAATGAAAAACTGTTTTTT
j_call: TRBJ1-4
v_call: TRBV12-5
clone_size: .
d_call: TRBD1

cdr3_aa: CASSFPTSGGPAKNIQYF
cdr3_nt: TGTGCCAGCAGCTTCCCGACTAGCGGGGGGCCCGCCAAAAACATTCAGTACTTC
j_call: TRBJ2-4
v_call: TRBV7-9
clone_size: .
d_call: TRBD2

cdr3_aa: CASSQGNSNEKLFF
cdr3_nt: TGTGCCAGCAGCCAGGGGAACAGTAATGAAAAACTGTTTTTT
j_call: TRBJ1-4
v_call: TRBV7-8
clone_size: .
d_call: .

cdr3_aa: CASATAPVNEKLFF
cdr3_nt: TGTGCCAGCGCAACAGCTCCCGTTAATGAAAAACTGTTTTTT
j_call: TRBJ1-4
v_call: TRBV19
clone_size: .
d_call: .

cdr3_aa: CASEADGYTF
cdr3_nt: TGTGCCAGCGAGGCGGATGGCTACACCTTC
j_call: TRBJ1-2
v_call: TRBV7-9
clone_size: once
d_call: .

cdr3_aa: CASSISQETQYF
cdr3_nt: TGTGCCAGTAGTATCTCCCAAGAGACCCAGTACTTC
j_call: TRBJ2-5
v_call: TRBV19
clone_size: .
d_call: .

cdr3_aa: CASSADRVSGNTIYF
cdr3_nt: TGTGCCAGCAGCGCCGACAGGGTCTCTGGAAACACCATATATTTT
j_call: TRBJ1-3
v_call: TRBV11-2
clone_size: .
d_call: TRBD1

cdr3_aa: CASSPTGLNQPQHF
cdr3_nt: TGTGCCAGCAGTCCGACAGGGCTCAATCAGCCCCAGCATTTT
j_call: TRBJ1-5
v_call: TRBV6-4
clone_size: .
d_call: TRBD1

cdr3_aa: CSAAGGGTEAFF
cdr3_nt: TGCAGCGCCGCGGGGGGAGGGACTGAAGCTTTCTTT
j_call: TRBJ1-1
v_call: TRBV29-1
clone_size: .
d_call: .

cdr3_aa: CASSDPSQAGNTIYF
cdr3_nt: TGTGCCAGCAGTGACCCGTCCCAGGCTGGAAACACCATATATTTT
j_call: TRBJ1-3
v_call: TRBV6-4
clone_size: once
d_call: .

cdr3_aa: CASSFTREAGELFF
cdr3_nt: TGTGCCAGCAGTTTTACCAGGGAGGCCGGGGAGCTGTTTTTT
j_call: TRBJ2-2
v_call: TRBV27
clone_size: .
d_call: .

cdr3_aa: CASSYGLNEQFF
cdr3_nt: TGTGCCAGCAGTTACGGCTTGAATGAGCAGTTCTTC
j_call: TRBJ2-1
v_call: TRBV6-5
clone_size: .
d_call: .

cdr3_aa: CASSLGLSKTDTQYF
cdr3_nt: TGTGCCAGCAGCTTAGGACTAAGTAAGACAGATACGCAGTATTTT
j_call: TRBJ2-3
v_call: TRBV7-7
clone_size: .
d_call: .

cdr3_aa: CASSEVYRGPGNTIYF
cdr3_nt: TGTGCCAGCAGCGAAGTTTACAGGGGACCTGGAAACACCATATATTTT
j_call: TRBJ1-3
v_call: TRBV3-1/TRBV3-2
clone_size: few
d_call: TRBD1

cdr3_aa: CASSPTSTNEKLFF
cdr3_nt: TGCGCCAGCAGCCCTACTTCGACTAATGAAAAACTGTTTTTT
j_call: TRBJ1-4
v_call: TRBV4-1
clone_size: .
d_call: .

cdr3_aa: CASSYGGGSQETQYF
cdr3_nt: TGTGCCAGCAGTTACGGGGGGGGTTCCCAAGAGACCCAGTACTTC
j_call: TRBJ2-5
v_call: TRBV6-5
clone_size: .
d_call: TRBD2

cdr3_aa: CASSLAGGNQPQHF
cdr3_nt: TGTGCCAGCAGCTTGGCAGGGGGCAATCAGCCCCAGCATTTT
j_call: TRBJ1-5
v_call: TRBV7-2
clone_size: .
d_call: .

cdr3_aa: CASSPEWGDGGGETQYF
cdr3_nt: TGTGCCAGCAGCCCCGAGTGGGGGGACGGTGGAGGAGAGACCCAGTACTTC
j_call: TRBJ2-5
v_call: TRBV7-6
clone_size: .
d_call: .

cdr3_aa: CASSLKRAPRAGKLFF
cdr3_nt: TGTGCCAGCAGCTTAAAGAGGGCCCCTCGGGCCGGGAAACTGTTTTTT
j_call: TRBJ1-4
v_call: TRBV7-3
clone_size: .
d_call: .

cdr3_aa: CASSPRVEGHSLQETQYF
cdr3_nt: TGTGCCAGCAGCCCCAGGGTGGAGGGTCATTCCCTGCAAGAGACCCAGTACTTC
j_call: TRBJ2-5
v_call: TRBV7-6
clone_size: .
d_call: .

cdr3_aa: CASSLVTNTGELFF
cdr3_nt: TGCGCCAGCAGCTTGGTAACAAACACCGGGGAGCTGTTTTTT
j_call: TRBJ2-2
v_call: TRBV5-1
clone_size: .
d_call: .

cdr3_aa: CASSLGEPNEKLFF
cdr3_nt: TGTGCCAGCAGCTTGGGAGAACCTAATGAAAAACTGTTTTTT
j_call: TRBJ1-4
v_call: TRBV5-4
clone_size: .
d_call: .

cdr3_aa: CASSPEAYSNQPQHF
cdr3_nt: TGTGCCAGCTCACCCGAGGCTTATAGCAATCAGCCCCAGCATTTT
j_call: TRBJ1-5
v_call: TRBV18
clone_size: .
d_call: .

cdr3_aa: CASSLGTGETQYF
cdr3_nt: TGCGCCAGCAGCTTGGGAACAGGAGAGACCCAGTACTTC
j_call: TRBJ2-5
v_call: TRBV5-1
clone_size: .
d_call: .

cdr3_aa: CASSFGGVTDTQYF
cdr3_nt: TGTGCCAGCAGCTTCGGGGGGGTGACAGATACGCAGTATTTT
j_call: TRBJ2-3
v_call: TRBV7-2
clone_size: .
d_call: TRBD2

cdr3_aa: CASSRYQRNEQYF
cdr3_nt: TGCGCCAGCAGCCGGTACCAGCGCAACGAGCAGTACTTC
j_call: TRBJ2-7
v_call: TRBV4-1
clone_size: .
d_call: .

cdr3_aa: CASSDRTGGPSGNTIYF
cdr3_nt: TGTGCCAGCAGCGATAGGACAGGGGGTCCTAGTGGAAACACCATATATTTT
j_call: TRBJ1-3
v_call: TRBV9
clone_size: .
d_call: TRBD1

cdr3_aa: CASSQDTGLVGHTGELFF
cdr3_nt: TGTGCCAGCAGCCAAGATACAGGGCTGGTGGGACACACCGGGGAGCTGTTTTTT
j_call: TRBJ2-2
v_call: TRBV4-2
clone_size: .
d_call: .

cdr3_aa: CASSVSQNYEQYF
cdr3_nt: TGTGCCAGCAGTGTCAGTCAGAACTACGAGCAGTACTTC
j_call: TRBJ2-7
v_call: TRBV2
clone_size: .
d_call: .

cdr3_aa: CASSLERGRGKTEAFF
cdr3_nt: TGTGCCAGCAGCTTAGAGAGGGGGCGAGGAAAAACTGAAGCTTTCTTT
j_call: TRBJ1-1
v_call: TRBV7-2
clone_size: .
d_call: TRBD1

cdr3_aa: CASGTGYGYTF
cdr3_nt: TGTGCCAGCGGGACAGGGTATGGCTACACCTTC
j_call: TRBJ1-2
v_call: TRBV7-3
clone_size: once
d_call: TRBD1

cdr3_aa: CASSLDTIQGAYGRAFF
cdr3_nt: TGTGCCAGCAGCTTAGATACGATACAGGGGGCTTACGGGAGGGCTTTCTTT
j_call: TRBJ1-1
v_call: TRBV11-2
clone_size: .
d_call: TRBD1

cdr3_aa: CSVGEDYEQYF
cdr3_nt: TGCAGCGTAGGCGAGGACTACGAGCAGTACTTC
j_call: TRBJ2-7
v_call: TRBV29-1
clone_size: once
d_call: .

cdr3_aa: CSVDPGLGPYNEQFF
cdr3_nt: TGCAGCGTTGATCCGGGACTAGGGCCCTACAATGAGCAGTTCTTC
j_call: TRBJ2-1
v_call: TRBV29-1
clone_size: .
d_call: TRBD2

cdr3_aa: CASSLKGGTSGYNEQFF
cdr3_nt: TGTGCCAGCAGCTTAAAGGGTGGGACTAGCGGATACAATGAGCAGTTCTTC
j_call: TRBJ2-1
v_call: TRBV7-3
clone_size: .
d_call: TRBD2

cdr3_aa: CASSLDGDYNSPLHF
cdr3_nt: TGTGCCAGCAGCTTAGACGGGGACTATAATTCACCCCTCCACTTT
j_call: TRBJ1-6
v_call: TRBV7-3
clone_size: .
d_call: .

cdr3_aa: CASSPPGQVNTEAFF
cdr3_nt: TGTGCCAGCAGCCCGCCGGGACAGGTGAACACTGAAGCTTTCTTT
j_call: TRBJ1-1
v_call: TRBV4-2
clone_size: .
d_call: TRBD1